This TCR beta chain appears in the sequencing data of a study of PD-L1 blockade in urothelial cancer. Study overall: Patients with male sex and bladder-origin urothelial cancer accounted for about nine tenths of the roughly 29 enrolled. Analyzed time points were 3 weeks (second dose) and 6 weeks after therapy began. Median blood clonality was roughly 0.072, with tens of thousands of unique TCRs.

Time point: pretreatment peripheral blood. Each patient supplied 1 to 8 pretreatment and on-treatment samples. Method: immunoSEQ multiplex PCR; TCRdb's copy keeps in-frame clones and lacks some. The top ten hold about an eighth of the sample, which has tens of thousands of clones, roughly 84% seen once. The receptor comes from a man aged 55 to 70 with urothelial cancer. Sequencing used PBMCs, obtained around atezolizumab (anti-PD-L1) treatment.

CDR3 amino acids: CASSPFGQGANEQFF. CDR3 sequence (DNA): TGTGCCAGCTCACCGTTCGGACAGGGGGCCAATGAGCAGTTCTTC. The chain is built from TRBV18 and TRBJ2-1; 11 positions match TRBD1. CDR1 KGHSH and CDR2 LQKENI come from the germline V gene. Trimming removed 3 bases from V and 6 bases from J; junction bases left unmatched: 4. The CDR3 is made up of 15 amino acids.